The clone carrying this T cell receptor (beta chain) came up a few times. Its antigen is undetermined. It was with a sample-barcoded 5' primer and a J-beta primer mix that a second PCR of roughly 7 to 12 cycles was run. Each CDR3 protein gets one entry after TCRdb re-called the 5' RACE reads with MiXCR. The sample records 750,000 to 1,000,000 distinct CDR3 sequences, 25% to 35% being singletons. This entry belongs to a study of blood T cells in healthy people across ages. Findings and limits, study-wide: Measured against age, TCR beta diversity per million T cells decreased in a roughly linear manner.

Germline values: CDR1 SEHNR, CDR2 FQNEAQ (reference sequence). V shed 5 bases, J shed 2 bases, and the junction held 8 bases outside the gene matches. The CDR3 extends over 18 amino acids. A further study also used this sample, focusing on T cells of mothers and their children.

The clonotype was recovered from a middle-aged woman in good health. This chain uses TRBV7-9 with TRBJ2-3, with 15 bases identical to TRBD2. Sequencing used blood. The CDR3, as DNA: TGTGCCAGCAGCAGGACTAGCGGGGGGGCAGTGAACACAGATACGCAGTATTTT. It yields the protein CASSRTSGGAVNTDTQYF.